This T cell receptor (beta chain) was recovered during a study of cytomegalovirus exposure and HLA in healthy donors. Study conclusions and caveats: Some V segments (TRBV6-2 and TRBV6-3 among them) were excluded as indistinguishable.

Trimming pared 4 bases from V and 4 bases from J, leaving 13 bases between. CDR1 and CDR2 (germline): MNHEY, SVGAGI. There are 15 residues in the CDR3. Turning to this clone: The antigen remains undetermined.

60 Vbeta and 13 Jbeta primers were used in PCR. Authors' analysis steps: Later analysis identified approximately 80 million unique TCR beta chains, roughly 11 million shared. Profiling relied on immunoSEQ multiplex PCR, and the TCRdb table lists in-frame clones only, not all of them. V and J calls and clone size are those listed in that table; D and trimming were worked out from the DNA. The table lists some 130,000 clones, around 74% of them singletons. The receptor was derived from a male donor in good health and CMV-seronegative. Sequencing input: PBMCs. V is TRBV6-5 and J is TRBJ2-2; D is possibly TRBD2 (5 bases). The CDR3, as DNA: TGTGCCAGCAGTTTCGTCCCGGGGAGCACCGGGGAGCTGTTTTTT. It translates to CASSFVPGSTGELFF.